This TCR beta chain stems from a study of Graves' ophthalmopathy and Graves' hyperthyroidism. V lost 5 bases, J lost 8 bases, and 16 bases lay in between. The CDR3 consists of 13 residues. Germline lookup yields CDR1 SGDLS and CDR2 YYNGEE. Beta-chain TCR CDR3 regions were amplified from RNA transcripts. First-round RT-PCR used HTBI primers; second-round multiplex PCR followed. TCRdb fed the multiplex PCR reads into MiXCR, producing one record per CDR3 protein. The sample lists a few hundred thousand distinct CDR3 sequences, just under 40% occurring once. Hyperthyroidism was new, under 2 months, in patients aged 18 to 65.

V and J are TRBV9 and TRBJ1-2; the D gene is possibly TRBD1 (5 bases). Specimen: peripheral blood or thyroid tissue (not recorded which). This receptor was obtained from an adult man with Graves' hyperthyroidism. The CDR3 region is CASSVDSLYGYTF. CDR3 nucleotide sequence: TGTGCCAGCAGTGTTGACAGTCTCTACGGCTACACCTTC.